This TCR beta chain was sequenced in a study of identical twins. One entry per CDR3 protein, called by TCRdb with MiXCR from the 5' RACE reads. The sample carries 1.5 million to 2 million distinct CDR3 sequences, about 30% recorded once. After removal of 7 bases from V and 6 bases from J, the junction contained 6 bases not matched to a gene. The CDR3 sequence is 14 residues long. Germline loops: CDR1 LGHDT, CDR2 YNNKEL (reference sequence). This chain connects TRBV3-1 to TRBJ2-3; TRBD2 matches at 11 bases. Sequencing was carried out using cord blood. The clonotype originates from a newborn girl in good health. The CDR3 DNA reads TGTGCCAGCACCAGACTAGCGGGAATGGATACGCAGTATTTT. Its translation: CASTRLAGMDTQYF.